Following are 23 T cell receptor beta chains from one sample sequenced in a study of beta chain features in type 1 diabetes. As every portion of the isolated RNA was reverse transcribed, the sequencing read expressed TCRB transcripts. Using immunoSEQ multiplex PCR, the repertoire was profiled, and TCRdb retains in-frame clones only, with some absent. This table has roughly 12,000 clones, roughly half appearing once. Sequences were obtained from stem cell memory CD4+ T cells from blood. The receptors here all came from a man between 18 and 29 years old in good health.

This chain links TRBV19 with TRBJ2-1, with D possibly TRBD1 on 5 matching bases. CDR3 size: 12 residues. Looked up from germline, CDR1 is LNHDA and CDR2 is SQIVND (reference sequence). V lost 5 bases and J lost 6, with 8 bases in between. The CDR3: CASSAGRNEQFF. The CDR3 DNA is TGTGCCAGTAGTGCAGGGCGCAATGAGCAGTTCTTC.

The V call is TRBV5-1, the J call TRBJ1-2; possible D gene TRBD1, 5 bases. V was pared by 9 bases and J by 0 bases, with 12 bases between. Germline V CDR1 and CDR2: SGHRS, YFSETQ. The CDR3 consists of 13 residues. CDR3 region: CATSEGANYGYTF. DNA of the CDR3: TGCGCCACCTCAGAAGGGGCTAACTATGGCTACACCTTC.

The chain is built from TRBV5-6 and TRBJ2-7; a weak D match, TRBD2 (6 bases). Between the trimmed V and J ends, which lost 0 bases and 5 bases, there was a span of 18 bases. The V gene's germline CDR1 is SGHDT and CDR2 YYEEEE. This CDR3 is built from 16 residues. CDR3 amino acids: CASSLAGGWRFDEQYF. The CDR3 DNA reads TGTGCCAGCAGCTTGGCCGGGGGTTGGCGGTTCGACGAGCAGTACTTC.

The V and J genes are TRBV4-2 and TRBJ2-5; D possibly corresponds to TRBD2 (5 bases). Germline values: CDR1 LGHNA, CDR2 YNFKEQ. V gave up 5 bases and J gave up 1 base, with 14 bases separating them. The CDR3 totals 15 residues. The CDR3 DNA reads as TGTGCCAGCAGCTCGACTACCGTGGGCCAAGAGACCCAGTACTTC. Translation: CASSSTTVGQETQYF.

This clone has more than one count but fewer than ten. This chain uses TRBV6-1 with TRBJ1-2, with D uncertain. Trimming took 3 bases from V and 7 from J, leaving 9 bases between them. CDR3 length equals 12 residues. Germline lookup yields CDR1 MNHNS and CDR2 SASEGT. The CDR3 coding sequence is TGTGCCAGCAGTGACCGGACTCCTGGCTACACCTTC. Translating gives CASSDRTPGYTF.

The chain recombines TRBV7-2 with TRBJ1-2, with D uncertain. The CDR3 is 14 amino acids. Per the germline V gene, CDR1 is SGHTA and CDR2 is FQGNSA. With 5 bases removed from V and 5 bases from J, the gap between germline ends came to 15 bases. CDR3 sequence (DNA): TGTGCCAGCAGCCAAGCGTCAATCTTATATGGCTACACCTTC. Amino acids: CASSQASILYGYTF.

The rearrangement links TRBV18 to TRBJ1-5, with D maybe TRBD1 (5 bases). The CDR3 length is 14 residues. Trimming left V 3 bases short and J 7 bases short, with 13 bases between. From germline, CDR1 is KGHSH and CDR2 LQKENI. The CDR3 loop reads CASSPGGQKQPQHF. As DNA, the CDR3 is TGTGCCAGCTCACCGGGGGGTCAGAAGCAGCCCCAGCATTTT.

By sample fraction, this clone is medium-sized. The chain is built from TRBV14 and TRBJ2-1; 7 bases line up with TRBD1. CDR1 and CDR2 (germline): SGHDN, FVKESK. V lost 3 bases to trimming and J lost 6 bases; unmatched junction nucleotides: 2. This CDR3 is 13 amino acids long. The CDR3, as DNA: TGTGCCAGCAGCCAGGACAGGTCCAATGAGCAGTTCTTC. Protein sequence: CASSQDRSNEQFF.

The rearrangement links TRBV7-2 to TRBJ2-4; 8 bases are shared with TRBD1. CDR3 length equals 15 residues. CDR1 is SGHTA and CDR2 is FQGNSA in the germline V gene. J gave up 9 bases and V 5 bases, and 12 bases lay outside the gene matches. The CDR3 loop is CASSTRTGRNGIQYF. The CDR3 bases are TGTGCCAGCAGCACGAGGACAGGGAGGAACGGCATTCAGTACTTC.

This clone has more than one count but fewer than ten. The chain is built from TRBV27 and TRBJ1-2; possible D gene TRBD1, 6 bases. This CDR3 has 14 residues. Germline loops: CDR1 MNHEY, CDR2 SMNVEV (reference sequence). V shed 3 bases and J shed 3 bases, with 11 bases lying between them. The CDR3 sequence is CASSFLEGDYGYTF. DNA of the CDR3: TGTGCCAGCAGTTTTTTAGAGGGGGACTATGGCTACACCTTC.

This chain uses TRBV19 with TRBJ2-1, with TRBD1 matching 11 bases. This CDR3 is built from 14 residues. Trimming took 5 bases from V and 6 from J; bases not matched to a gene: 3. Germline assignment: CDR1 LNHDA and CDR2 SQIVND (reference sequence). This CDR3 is CASSGQGASNEQFF. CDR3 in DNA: TGTGCCAGTAGTGGACAGGGGGCGAGCAATGAGCAGTTCTTC.

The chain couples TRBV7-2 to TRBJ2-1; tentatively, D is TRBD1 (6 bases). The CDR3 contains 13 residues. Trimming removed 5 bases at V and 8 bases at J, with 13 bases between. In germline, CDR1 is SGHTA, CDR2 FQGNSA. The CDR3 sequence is CASSQGWGDEQFF. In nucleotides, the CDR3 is TGTGCCAGCAGCCAGGGGTGGGGCGATGAGCAGTTCTTC.

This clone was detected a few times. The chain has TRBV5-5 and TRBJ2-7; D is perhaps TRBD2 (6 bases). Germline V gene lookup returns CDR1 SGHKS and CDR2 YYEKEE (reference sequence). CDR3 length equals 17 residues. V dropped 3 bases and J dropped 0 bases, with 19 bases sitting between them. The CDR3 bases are TGTGCCAGCAGCTCCCCGTTAACGGGGGAACGCTCCTACGAGCAGTACTTC. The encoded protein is CASSSPLTGERSYEQYF.

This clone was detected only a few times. This CDR3 reads CASSPPTQGVQETQYF. The CDR3 DNA reads as TGTGCCAGCTCACCACCGACACAGGGGGTTCAAGAGACCCAGTACTTC. The chain joins TRBV18 to TRBJ2-5, with 8 bases lining up with TRBD1. The V and J ends lost 0 bases and 2 bases, in that order; junction bases with no gene match: 5. The CDR3 runs 16 residues. The germline V gene encodes CDR1 KGHSH and CDR2 LQKENI.

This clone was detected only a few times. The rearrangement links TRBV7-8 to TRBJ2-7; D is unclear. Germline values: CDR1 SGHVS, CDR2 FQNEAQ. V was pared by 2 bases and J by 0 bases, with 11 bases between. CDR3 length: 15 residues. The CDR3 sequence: CASSLMVYSSYEQYF. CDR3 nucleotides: TGTGCCAGCAGCTTAATGGTCTATTCCTCCTACGAGCAGTACTTC.

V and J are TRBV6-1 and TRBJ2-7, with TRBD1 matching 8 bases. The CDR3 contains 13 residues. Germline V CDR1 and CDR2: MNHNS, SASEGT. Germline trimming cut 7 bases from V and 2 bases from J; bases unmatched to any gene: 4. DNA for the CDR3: TGTGCCAGCATAAGACAGGGGACCTACGAGCAGTACTTC. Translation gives CASIRQGTYEQYF.

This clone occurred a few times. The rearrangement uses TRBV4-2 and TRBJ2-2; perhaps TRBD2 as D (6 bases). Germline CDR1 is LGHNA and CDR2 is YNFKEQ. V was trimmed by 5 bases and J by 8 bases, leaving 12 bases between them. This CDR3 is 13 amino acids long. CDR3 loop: CASSFGLSGELFF. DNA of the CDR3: TGTGCCAGCAGCTTCGGACTATCTGGGGAGCTGTTTTTT.

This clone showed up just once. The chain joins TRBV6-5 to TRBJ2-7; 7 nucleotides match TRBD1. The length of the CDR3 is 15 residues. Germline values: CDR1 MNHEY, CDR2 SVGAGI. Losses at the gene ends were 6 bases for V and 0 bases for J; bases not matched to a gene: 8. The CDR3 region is CASSRQGLSSYEQYF. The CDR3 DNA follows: TGTGCCAGCAGCAGACAGGGCCTCAGCTCCTACGAGCAGTACTTC.

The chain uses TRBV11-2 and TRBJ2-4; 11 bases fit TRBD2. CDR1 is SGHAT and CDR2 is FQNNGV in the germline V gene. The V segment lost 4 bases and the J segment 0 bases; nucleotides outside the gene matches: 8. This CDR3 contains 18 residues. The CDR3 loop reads CASSYPSGGTLAKNIQYF. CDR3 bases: TGTGCCAGCAGCTACCCTAGCGGGGGGACCTTAGCCAAAAACATTCAGTACTTC.

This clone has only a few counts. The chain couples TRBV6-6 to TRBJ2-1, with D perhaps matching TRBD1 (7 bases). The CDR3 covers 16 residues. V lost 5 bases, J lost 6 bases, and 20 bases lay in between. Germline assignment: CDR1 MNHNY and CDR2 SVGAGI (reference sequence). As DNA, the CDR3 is TGTGCCAGCAGTCCCACGAACAGGGGAGGCGGCAATGAGCAGTTCTTC. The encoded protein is CASSPTNRGGGNEQFF.

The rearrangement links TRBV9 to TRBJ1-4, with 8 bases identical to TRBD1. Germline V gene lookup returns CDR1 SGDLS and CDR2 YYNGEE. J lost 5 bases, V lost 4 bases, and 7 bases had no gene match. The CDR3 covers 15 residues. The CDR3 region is CASSLLDRENEKLFF. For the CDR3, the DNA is TGTGCCAGCAGCCTCCTGGACAGGGAAAATGAAAAACTGTTTTTT.

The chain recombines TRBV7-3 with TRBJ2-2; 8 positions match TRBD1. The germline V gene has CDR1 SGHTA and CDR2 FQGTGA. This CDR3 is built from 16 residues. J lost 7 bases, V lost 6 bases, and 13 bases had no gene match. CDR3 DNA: TGTGCCAGCAGTTTTACGACCCAGGGGGCAGGCGGGGAGCTGTTTTTT. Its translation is CASSFTTQGAGGELFF.

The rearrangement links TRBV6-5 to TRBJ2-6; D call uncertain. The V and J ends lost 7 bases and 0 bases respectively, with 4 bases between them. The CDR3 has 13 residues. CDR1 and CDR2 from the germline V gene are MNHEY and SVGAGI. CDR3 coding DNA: TGTGCCAGCATCAGCTCTGGGGCCAACGTCCTGACTTTC. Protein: CASISSGANVLTF.